This TCR beta chain was obtained from a study of blood T cell repertoires in COVID-19 (dated by TCRdb to between 2020 and 2021). Regarding the study in general: Samples covering the acute and convalescent phases of COVID-19 were provided by collaborators in the United States, Italy and Spain. The prospective study material was composed of cDNA or gDNA derived from T cells, B-cell-depleted T cells, or PBMCs. Deeply sampled blood TCRbeta repertoires from subjects exposed to, actively infected with, or recovered from COVID-19 were included in the dataset. The repertoires were released in a freely available public database intended as a resource for research on the immune response to SARS-CoV-2. The samples were drawn from the first 160 participants of the ongoing ImmuneRACE study and from 950 to 1,500 subjects provided by 6 global collaborators. The sample metadata nearly always contained a de-identified subject ID, COVID-19 status, age in years and sex. Where HLA class I and class II types were available, the types were taken from metadata supplied by the sample provider, not from assay-based typing.

Whole blood was collected in K2EDTA tubes by collaborating institutions according to the institutions' own protocols. For TCRbeta analysis, collaborators shipped samples in one of three forms: frozen whole blood, isolated PBMCs, or DNA extracted from either of those sample types. Here is what the overall study found, with its caveats: The amount of clinical and demographic metadata varied by source and participant and was provided uncurated.

Per the germline V gene, SGHRS is the CDR1 and YFSETQ is the CDR2. The germline V end is reduced by 0 bases and the J end by 4 bases; junction bases left unmatched: 5. Its CDR3 holds 16 amino acids, cysteine through phenylalanine. Only the CDR3 portion is preserved as DNA: 48 bases, with reading frame beginning at the first base. As regards this clone: Its antigen is not yet known. Per-nucleotide qualities are absent, and no much larger clonotype sits a single base away.

TCRbeta CDR3 regions were amplified from genomic DNA by means of the immunoSEQ Assay, a bias-controlled multiplex PCR. The authors processed their data as follows. Nucleated cell counts per sample were estimated from amplification of reference gene primers within the assay. Sequence reads were collapsed and filtered to measure the absolute abundance of every unique TCRbeta CDR3 rearrangement. For each sample, productive Simpson clonality was calculated as the square root of Simpson's diversity index over productive rearrangements. TCRdb provides this immuneACCESS table in a form limited to in-frame rearrangements. Some clones are lacking; in checked studies, under half of them reflect an unresolved V gene, and why the rest are absent is not known. The DNA gave D and trimming, while V, J and clone size come from that table. In this sample the table shows about 180,000 clones, approximately 79% of which occur a single time. The leading ten clones occupy roughly 28% of the sample.

Recombination connected TRBV5-1 to TRBJ2-5; 11 junctional bases match TRBD2. The origin of this receptor is a woman in her 70s with acute or convalescent COVID-19. The sequencing sample was made of peripheral blood. CDR3 protein: CASSLALAGGLETQYF. The DNA sequence is TGCGCCAGCAGCTTGGCCCTAGCGGGAGGACTAGAGACCCAGTACTTC.